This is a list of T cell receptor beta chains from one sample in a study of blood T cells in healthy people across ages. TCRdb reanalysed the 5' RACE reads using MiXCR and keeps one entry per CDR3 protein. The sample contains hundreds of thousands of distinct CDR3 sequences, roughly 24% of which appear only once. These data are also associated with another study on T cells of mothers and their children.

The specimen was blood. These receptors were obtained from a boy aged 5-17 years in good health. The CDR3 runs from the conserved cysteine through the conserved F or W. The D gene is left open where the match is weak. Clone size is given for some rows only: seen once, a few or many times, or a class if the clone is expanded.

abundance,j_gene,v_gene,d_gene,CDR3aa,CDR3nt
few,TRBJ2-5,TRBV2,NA,CASSEGSAGETQYF,TGTGCCAGCAGTGAGGGGTCCGCCGGGGAGACCCAGTACTTC
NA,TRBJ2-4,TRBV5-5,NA,CASSLEGGVDIQYF,TGTGCCAGCAGCTTGGAGGGCGGGGTGGACATTCAGTACTTC
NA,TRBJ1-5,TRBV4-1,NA,CASSQYYRAEHNQPQHF,TGCGCCAGCAGCCAATACTATCGGGCGGAACACAATCAGCCCCAGCATTTT
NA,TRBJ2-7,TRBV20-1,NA,CSAREAEGISYEQYF,TGCAGTGCTAGAGAAGCAGAGGGTATCTCCTACGAGCAGTACTTC
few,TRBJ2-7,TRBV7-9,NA,CASSLGPSGYEQYF,TGTGCCAGCAGCTTAGGACCCTCGGGCTACGAGCAGTACTTC
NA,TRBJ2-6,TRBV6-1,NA,CASSEVGSVSGANVLTF,TGTGCCAGCAGTGAAGTGGGTAGCGTCTCTGGGGCCAACGTCCTGACTTTC
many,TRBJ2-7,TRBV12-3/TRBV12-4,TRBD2,CASSSLLAGAYEQYF,TGTGCCAGCAGTTCATTACTAGCGGGGGCCTACGAGCAGTACTTC
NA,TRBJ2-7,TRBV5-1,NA,CASSLDRPSYEQYF,TGCGCCAGCAGCTTGGACAGGCCGTCCTACGAGCAGTACTTC
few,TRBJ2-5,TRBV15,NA,CATSRDAPAGETQYF,TGTGCCACCAGCAGAGATGCCCCCGCCGGGGAGACCCAGTACTTC
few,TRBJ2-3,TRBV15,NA,CATSRVPMATSDTDTQYF,TGTGCCACCAGCAGAGTCCCAATGGCAACTAGTGACACAGATACGCAGTATTTT
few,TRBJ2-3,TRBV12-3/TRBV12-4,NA,CASSPLEADTQYF,TGTGCCAGCAGTCCCCTGGAGGCAGATACGCAGTATTTT
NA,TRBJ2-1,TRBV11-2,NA,CASSLPGRGYNEQFF,TGTGCCAGCAGCTTACCGGGTCGCGGGTACAATGAGCAGTTCTTC
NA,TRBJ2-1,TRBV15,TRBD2,CATSRAPSGTSGENEQFF,TGTGCCACCAGCAGAGCACCATCCGGGACTAGCGGGGAGAATGAGCAGTTCTTC
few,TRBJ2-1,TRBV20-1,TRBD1,CSASPGQGYNEQFF,TGCAGTGCATCACCGGGACAGGGTTACAATGAGCAGTTCTTC
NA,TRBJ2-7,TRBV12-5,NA,CASGPRSSYEQYF,TGTGCTAGTGGTCCCAGGTCCTCCTACGAGCAGTACTTC
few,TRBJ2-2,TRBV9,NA,CASSSVGFSTGELFF,TGTGCCAGCAGCTCCGTCGGGTTCAGCACCGGGGAGCTGTTTTTT
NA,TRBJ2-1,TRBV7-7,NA,CASSSSLGSTPYNEQFF,TGTGCCAGCAGCTCCTCCTTGGGCAGTACCCCTTACAATGAGCAGTTCTTC
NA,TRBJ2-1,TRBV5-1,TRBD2,CAGSGDLRSYNEQFF,TGCGCCGGCAGCGGGGACCTCCGCTCCTACAATGAGCAGTTCTTC
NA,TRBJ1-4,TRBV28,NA,CASSRGRSEKLFF,TGTGCCAGCAGTCGAGGACGGTCAGAAAAACTGTTTTTT
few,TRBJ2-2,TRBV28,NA,CASTLTRGPGELFF,TGTGCCAGCACCTTGACGAGGGGCCCCGGGGAGCTGTTTTTT
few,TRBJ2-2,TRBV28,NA,CASSSRRGTGELFF,TGTGCCAGCAGTTCCCGGCGGGGCACCGGGGAGCTGTTTTTT
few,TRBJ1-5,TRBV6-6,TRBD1,CASSYAGQGFNQPQHF,TGTGCCAGCAGCTACGCGGGACAGGGATTCAATCAGCCCCAGCATTTT
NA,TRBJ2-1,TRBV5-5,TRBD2,CASSFREDYNEQFF,TGTGCCAGCAGCTTCCGGGAGGATTACAATGAGCAGTTCTTC
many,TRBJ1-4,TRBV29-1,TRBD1,CSVAGTEGEKLFF,TGCAGCGTTGCAGGGACAGAAGGGGAAAAACTGTTTTTT
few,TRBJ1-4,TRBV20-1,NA,CSARPPGTRNEKLFF,TGCAGTGCTAGGCCCCCCGGGACACGTAATGAAAAACTGTTTTTT
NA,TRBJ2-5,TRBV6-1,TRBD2,CASSRQRGTFQETQYF,TGTGCCAGCAGCCGCCAGCGGGGTACGTTCCAAGAGACCCAGTACTTC
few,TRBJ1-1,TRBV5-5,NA,CASSHTHRAEAFF,TGTGCCAGCAGCCATACACACAGGGCTGAAGCTTTCTTT
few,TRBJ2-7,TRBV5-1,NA,CASKGFYEQYF,TGCGCCAGCAAGGGTTTCTACGAGCAGTACTTC
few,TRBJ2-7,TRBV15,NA,CATSRVAPLEQYF,TGTGCCACCAGCAGAGTAGCACCTCTGGAGCAGTACTTC